This is a list of T cell receptor beta chains from one sample in a study of OX40 agonist ivuxolimab in advanced cancers. Sequencing used immunoSEQ multiplex PCR; TCRdb keeps in-frame clones, though not all of them. The sample has thousands of clones; approximately 64% are singletons. Sequencing was performed on CD4+ or CD8+ T cells sorted from blood, taken in a trial of the OX40 agonist ivuxolimab. Every receptor here comes from an adult with an advanced solid tumor such as melanoma, head and neck, liver or kidney cancer. Each CDR3 is given with its conserved first and last residue. Each record gives: CDR3 protein, CDR3 DNA, D gene, J gene, V gene, CDR3 length, clone size. The D gene is left open where the match is weak. A clone size is listed for some rows: how often the clone was seen (once, few, many), or a class if it is expanded.

cdr3_aa: CASSPGGTSGRSSYNEQFF; cdr3_nt: TGCGCCAGCAGCCCGGGAGGGACTAGCGGGCGGAGCTCCTACAATGAGCAGTTCTTC; d_call: TRBD2; j_call: TRBJ2-1; v_call: TRBV5-1; cdr3_length: 19; clone_size: .
cdr3_aa: CASSLEGTGGVEYF; cdr3_nt: TGCGCCAGCAGCTTGGAGGGGACAGGCGGAGTGGAGTACTTC; d_call: TRBD1; j_call: TRBJ2-7; v_call: TRBV5-1; cdr3_length: 14; clone_size: .
cdr3_aa: CASSLEQHYGYTF; cdr3_nt: TGTGCCAGCAGCTTAGAACAGCACTATGGCTACACCTTC; d_call: .; j_call: TRBJ1-2; v_call: TRBV7-2; cdr3_length: 13; clone_size: .
cdr3_aa: CASSVELAGTIEQFF; cdr3_nt: TGTGCCAGCAGCGTAGAACTAGCGGGAACCATTGAGCAGTTCTTC; d_call: TRBD2; j_call: TRBJ2-1; v_call: TRBV9; cdr3_length: 15; clone_size: .
cdr3_aa: CASSYTGRGVGELFF; cdr3_nt: TGTGCCAGCAGCTATACAGGGCGCGGGGTGGGGGAGCTGTTTTTT; d_call: .; j_call: TRBJ2-2; v_call: TRBV9; cdr3_length: 15; clone_size: .
cdr3_aa: CASSHPRDRIYNSPLHF; cdr3_nt: TGTGCCAGCAGCCACCCCCGGGACAGAATTTATAATTCACCCCTCCACTTT; d_call: TRBD1; j_call: TRBJ1-6; v_call: TRBV27; cdr3_length: 17; clone_size: .
cdr3_aa: CASSLDAGSNYGYTF; cdr3_nt: TGTGCCAGCAGCTTAGATGCAGGTTCTAACTATGGCTACACCTTC; d_call: .; j_call: TRBJ1-2; v_call: TRBV7-6; cdr3_length: 15; clone_size: .
cdr3_aa: CATRTGTEPIIYGYTF; cdr3_nt: TGCGCCACTAGGACCGGGACCGAACCCATCATCTATGGCTACACCTTC; d_call: .; j_call: TRBJ1-2; v_call: TRBV5-1; cdr3_length: 16; clone_size: few
cdr3_aa: CASSLVPGRASEQYF; cdr3_nt: TGTGCCAGCAGCTTAGTCCCCGGGAGGGCATCCGAGCAGTACTTC; d_call: TRBD2; j_call: TRBJ2-7; v_call: TRBV11-2; cdr3_length: 15; clone_size: .
cdr3_aa: CASSEGAGTDTQYF; cdr3_nt: TGTGCCAGCAGCGAGGGGGCAGGTACAGATACGCAGTATTTT; d_call: TRBD1; j_call: TRBJ2-3; v_call: TRBV9; cdr3_length: 14; clone_size: .
cdr3_aa: CASSLDRGVGSAHNEQFF; cdr3_nt: TGTGCCAGCAGCTTAGACCGCGGAGTCGGGTCCGCCCACAATGAGCAGTTCTTC; d_call: .; j_call: TRBJ2-1; v_call: TRBV7-4; cdr3_length: 18; clone_size: few
cdr3_aa: CASSSTERLDKNEQYF; cdr3_nt: TGTGCCAGCAGTTCCACCGAACGCCTGGACAAAAACGAGCAGTACTTC; d_call: .; j_call: TRBJ2-7; v_call: TRBV28; cdr3_length: 16; clone_size: few
cdr3_aa: CASSLLAGSYEQYF; cdr3_nt: TGTGCCAGCAGTTTACTAGCGGGTAGCTACGAGCAGTACTTC; d_call: TRBD2; j_call: TRBJ2-7; v_call: TRBV27; cdr3_length: 14; clone_size: .
cdr3_aa: CASSFVRGGARNSPLHF; cdr3_nt: TGTGCCAGCAGCTTCGTACGGGGCGGGGCGCGAAATTCACCCCTCCACTTT; d_call: .; j_call: TRBJ1-6; v_call: TRBV7-8; cdr3_length: 17; clone_size: medium-sized
cdr3_aa: CASSLVASGSYEQYF; cdr3_nt: TGTGCCAGCAGCTTAGTAGCTAGCGGGAGCTACGAGCAGTACTTC; d_call: TRBD2; j_call: TRBJ2-7; v_call: TRBV11-2; cdr3_length: 15; clone_size: .
cdr3_aa: CASRVYTEAFF; cdr3_nt: TGTGCCAGTAGGGTTTACACTGAAGCTTTCTTT; d_call: .; j_call: TRBJ1-1; v_call: TRBV19; cdr3_length: 11; clone_size: medium-sized
cdr3_aa: CASSIVGGTSEQYF; cdr3_nt: TGTGCCAGTAGTATAGTAGGCGGGACAAGCGAGCAGTACTTC; d_call: .; j_call: TRBJ2-7; v_call: TRBV19; cdr3_length: 14; clone_size: .
cdr3_aa: CASSFGTGEAQYF; cdr3_nt: TGTGCCAGCAGCTTTGGGACAGGGGAGGCCCAGTACTTC; d_call: TRBD1; j_call: TRBJ2-5; v_call: TRBV11-2; cdr3_length: 13; clone_size: .
cdr3_aa: CASGPSGTSGELFF; cdr3_nt: TGTGCTAGTGGTCCCAGTGGAACAAGCGGGGAGCTGTTTTTT; d_call: .; j_call: TRBJ2-2; v_call: TRBV12-5; cdr3_length: 14; clone_size: .
cdr3_aa: CSVGPGGASYNSPLHF; cdr3_nt: TGCAGCGTAGGCCCGGGGGGGGCCTCCTATAATTCACCCCTCCACTTT; d_call: .; j_call: TRBJ1-6; v_call: TRBV29-1; cdr3_length: 16; clone_size: .
cdr3_aa: CASSQVPKLATETQYF; cdr3_nt: TGCGCCAGCAGCCAAGTCCCCAAGCTGGCAACAGAGACCCAGTACTTC; d_call: .; j_call: TRBJ2-5; v_call: TRBV4-1; cdr3_length: 16; clone_size: few